One T cell receptor (beta chain) is described in this entry. The data stem from a study of shared clonotypes between healthy human individuals. V lost 1 base, J lost 6 bases, and 11 bases lay in between. CDR1 GTSNPN and CDR2 SVGIG come from the germline V gene (reference sequence). The CDR3 extends over 13 amino acids. The protocol was immunoSEQ multiplex PCR, while the TCRdb copy is restricted to in-frame clones and leaves out a portion. Of 2 million to 3 million clones listed, 80% to 95% are singletons. The sequencing input was naive CD4+ T cells from PBMCs. Subset: CD45RA+ positively selected. J is TRBJ2-3 and V is TRBV30, with D perhaps matching TRBD1 (5 bases). The receptor comes from a young man in good health. Some clones in this sample may be carry-over from other donors' samples. CDR3 bases: TGTGCCTGGAGTGGGGGCAGGGCGGATACGCAGTATTTT. Its translation: CAWSGGRADTQYF. The variable domain in full, with the rest retrieved from reference TRBV30 and TRBJ2-3, is SQTIHQWPATLVQPVGSPLSLECTVEGTSNPNLYWYRQAAGRGLQLLFYSVGIGQISSEVPQNLSASRPQDRQFILSSKKLLLSDSGFYLCAWSGGRADTQYFGPGTRLTVL.